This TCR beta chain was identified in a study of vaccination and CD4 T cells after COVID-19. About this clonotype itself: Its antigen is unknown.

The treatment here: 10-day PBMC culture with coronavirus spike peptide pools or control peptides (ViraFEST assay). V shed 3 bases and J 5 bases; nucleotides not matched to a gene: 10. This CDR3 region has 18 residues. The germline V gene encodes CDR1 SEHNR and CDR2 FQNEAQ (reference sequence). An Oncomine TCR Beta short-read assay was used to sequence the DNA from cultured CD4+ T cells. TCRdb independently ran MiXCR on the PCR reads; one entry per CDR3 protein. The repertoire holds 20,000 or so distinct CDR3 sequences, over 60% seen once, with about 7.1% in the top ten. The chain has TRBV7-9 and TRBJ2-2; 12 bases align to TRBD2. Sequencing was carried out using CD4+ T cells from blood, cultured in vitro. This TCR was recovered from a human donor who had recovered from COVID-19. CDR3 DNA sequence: TGTGCCAGCAGCTTGCGACTAGCGGGAGCTACCCGTACCGGGGAGCTGTTTTTT. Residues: CASSLRLAGATRTGELFF.